The sequence of this T cell receptor beta chain was determined in a study of T cells in women clearing cervical HPV infection. As for this clone: With the read ending 3 residues before the CDR3 end, the germline J gene is used to fill in that end.

Trimming pared 4 bases from V and 6 bases from J, leaving 4 bases between. The CDR3 spans 10 residues. Per germline, CDR1 SEHNR and CDR2 FQNEAQ (reference sequence). Genomic DNA, averaging about 1,300 ng per sample, yielded TCR beta CDR3 via immunoSEQ. The protocol was immunoSEQ multiplex PCR, while the TCRdb copy is restricted to in-frame clones and leaves out a portion. This table holds roughly 30,000 clones. The chain has TRBV7-9 and TRBJ2-7; no definite D call. Sequencing used blood buffy coat. This TCR was sampled from a woman between 18 and 70 years old with a cervical HPV16 infection that either progressed to CIN3+ or cleared (not recorded which). The CDR3 here is CASSSGEQYF. Partial CDR3 DNA: TGTGCCAGCAGCTCCGGCGAG.